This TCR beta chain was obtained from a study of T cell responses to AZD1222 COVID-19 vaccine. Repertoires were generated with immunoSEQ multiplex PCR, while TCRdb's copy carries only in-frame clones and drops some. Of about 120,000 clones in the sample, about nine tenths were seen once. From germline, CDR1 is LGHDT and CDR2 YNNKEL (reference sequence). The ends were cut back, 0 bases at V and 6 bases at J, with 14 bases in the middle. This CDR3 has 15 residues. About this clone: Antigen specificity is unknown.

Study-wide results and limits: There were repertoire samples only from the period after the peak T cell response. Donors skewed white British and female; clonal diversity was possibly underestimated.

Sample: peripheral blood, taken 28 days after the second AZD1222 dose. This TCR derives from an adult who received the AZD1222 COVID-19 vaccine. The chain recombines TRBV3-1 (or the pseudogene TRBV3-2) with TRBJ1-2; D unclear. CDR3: CASSQELSGHHGYTF. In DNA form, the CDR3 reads TGTGCCAGCAGCCAAGAGCTCTCCGGGCATCATGGCTACACCTTC.